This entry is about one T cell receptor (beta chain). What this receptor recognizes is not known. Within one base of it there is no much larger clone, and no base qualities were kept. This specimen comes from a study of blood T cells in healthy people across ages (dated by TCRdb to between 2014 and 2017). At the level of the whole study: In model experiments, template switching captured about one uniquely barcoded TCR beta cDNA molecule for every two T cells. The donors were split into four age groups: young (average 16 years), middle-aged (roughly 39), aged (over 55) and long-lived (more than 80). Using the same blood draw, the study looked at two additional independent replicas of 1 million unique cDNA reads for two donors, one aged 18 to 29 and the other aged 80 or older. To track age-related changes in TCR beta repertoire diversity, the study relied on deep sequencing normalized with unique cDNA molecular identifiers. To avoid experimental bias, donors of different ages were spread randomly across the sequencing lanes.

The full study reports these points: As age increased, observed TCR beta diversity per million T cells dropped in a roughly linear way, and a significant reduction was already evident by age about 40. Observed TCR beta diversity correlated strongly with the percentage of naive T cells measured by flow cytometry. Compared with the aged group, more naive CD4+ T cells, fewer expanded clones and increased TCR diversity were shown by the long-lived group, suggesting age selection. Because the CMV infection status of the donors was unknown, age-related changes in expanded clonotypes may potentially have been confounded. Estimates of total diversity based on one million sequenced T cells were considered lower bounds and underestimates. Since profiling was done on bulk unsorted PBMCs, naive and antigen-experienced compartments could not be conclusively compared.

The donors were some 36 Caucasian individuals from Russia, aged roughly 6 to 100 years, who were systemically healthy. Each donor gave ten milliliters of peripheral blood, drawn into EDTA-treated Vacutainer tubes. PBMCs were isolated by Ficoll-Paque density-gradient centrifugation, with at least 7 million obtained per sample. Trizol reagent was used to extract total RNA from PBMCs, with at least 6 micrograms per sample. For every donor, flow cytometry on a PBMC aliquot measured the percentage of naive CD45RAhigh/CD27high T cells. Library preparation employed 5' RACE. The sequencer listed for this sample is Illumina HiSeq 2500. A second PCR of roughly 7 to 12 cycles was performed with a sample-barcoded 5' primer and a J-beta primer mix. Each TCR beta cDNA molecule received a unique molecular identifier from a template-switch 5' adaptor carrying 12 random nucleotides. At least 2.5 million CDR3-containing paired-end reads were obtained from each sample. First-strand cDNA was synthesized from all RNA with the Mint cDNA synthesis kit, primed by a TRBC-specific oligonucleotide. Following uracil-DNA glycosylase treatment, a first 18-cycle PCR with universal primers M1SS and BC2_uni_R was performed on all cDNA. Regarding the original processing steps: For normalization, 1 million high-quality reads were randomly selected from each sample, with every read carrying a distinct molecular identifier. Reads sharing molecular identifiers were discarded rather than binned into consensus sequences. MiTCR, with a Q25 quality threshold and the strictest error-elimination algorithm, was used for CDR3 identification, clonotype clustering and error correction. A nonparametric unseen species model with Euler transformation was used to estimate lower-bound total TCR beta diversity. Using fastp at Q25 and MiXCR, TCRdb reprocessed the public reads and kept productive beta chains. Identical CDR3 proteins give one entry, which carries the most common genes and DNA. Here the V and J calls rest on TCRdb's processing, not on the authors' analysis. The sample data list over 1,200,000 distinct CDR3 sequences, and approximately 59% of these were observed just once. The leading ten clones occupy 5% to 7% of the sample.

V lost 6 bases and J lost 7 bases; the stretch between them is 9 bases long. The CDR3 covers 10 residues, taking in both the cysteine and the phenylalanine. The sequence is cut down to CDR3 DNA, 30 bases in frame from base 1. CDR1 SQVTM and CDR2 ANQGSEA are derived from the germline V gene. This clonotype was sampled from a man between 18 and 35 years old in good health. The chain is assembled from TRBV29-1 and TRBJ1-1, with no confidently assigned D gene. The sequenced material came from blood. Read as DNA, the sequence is TGCAGCGTCTGGACCGTTGAAGCTTTCTTT. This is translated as CSVWTVEAFF.